The clone carrying this T cell receptor beta chain was counted a few times. These data come from a study of blood T cell repertoires in COVID-19. Profiled with immunoSEQ multiplex PCR; TCRdb holds only in-frame clones, not every one. The sample holds about 110,000 clones, 80% to 85% seen once. The sequenced material came from peripheral blood. This clonotype was obtained from a human donor in a cohort sampled during active COVID-19.

The CDR3 loop is CASSRGPLISGRAFHNEQFF. The DNA of the CDR3 is TGCGCCAGCAGCCGCGGCCCGCTGATTAGCGGGAGGGCCTTCCACAATGAGCAGTTCTTC. This sequence joins TRBV4-3 and TRBJ2-1; TRBD2 matches 11 bases. V shed 4 bases and J 5 bases; nucleotides not matched to a gene: 19. Germline V gives CDR1 LGHNA, CDR2 YSLEER. The CDR3 totals 20 residues.